Reported below is one T cell receptor (beta chain). The entry originates in a study of blood T cell repertoires in COVID-19. Study overall: The analysed material was cDNA or gDNA that came from T cells, B-cell-depleted T cells, or PBMCs.

The germline CDR1 and CDR2 sequences are SGHNT and YYREEE (reference sequence). The CDR3 has 17 amino acids. Unmatched junction bases numbered 7, after V lost 2 bases and J lost 0 bases. The data were produced by immunoSEQ multiplex PCR, yet TCRdb's version contains in-frame clones alone and is incomplete. The repertoire has some 180,000 clones, around 75% of them found once; the top ten carry approximately 6%. This clonotype was obtained from a woman in her thirties or forties with COVID-19, enrolled during active disease. The chain combines TRBV5-4 with TRBJ2-3; 9 nucleotides line up with TRBD1. Input material: peripheral blood. The CDR3, as DNA: TGTGCCAGCAGCTTAGTATTGGGACAGGGAAGCACAGATACGCAGTATTTT. Protein sequence: CASSLVLGQGSTDTQYF.